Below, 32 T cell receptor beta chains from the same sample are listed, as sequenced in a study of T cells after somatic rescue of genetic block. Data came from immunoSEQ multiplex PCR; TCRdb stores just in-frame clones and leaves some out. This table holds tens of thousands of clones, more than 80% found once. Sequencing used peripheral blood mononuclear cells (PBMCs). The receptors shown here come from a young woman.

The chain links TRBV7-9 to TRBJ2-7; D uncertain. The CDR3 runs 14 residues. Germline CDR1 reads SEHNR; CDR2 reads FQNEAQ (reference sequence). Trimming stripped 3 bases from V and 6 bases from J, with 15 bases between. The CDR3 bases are TGTGCCAGCAGCTTCTTGGACCGAACGTCCGAGCAGTACTTC. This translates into CASSFLDRTSEQYF.

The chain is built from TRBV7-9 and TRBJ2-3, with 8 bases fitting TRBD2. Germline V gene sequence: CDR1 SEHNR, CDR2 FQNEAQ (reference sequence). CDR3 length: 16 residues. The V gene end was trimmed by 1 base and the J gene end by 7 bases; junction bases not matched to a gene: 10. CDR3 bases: TGTGCCAGCAGCTTAGGGGGACTAGGAGGGGCCAATACGCAGTATTTT. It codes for CASSLGGLGGANTQYF.

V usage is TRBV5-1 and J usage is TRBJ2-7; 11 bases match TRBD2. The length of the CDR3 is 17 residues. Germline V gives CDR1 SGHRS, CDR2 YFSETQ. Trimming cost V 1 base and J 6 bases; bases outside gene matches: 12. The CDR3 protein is CASSLRLAGIPSGEQYF. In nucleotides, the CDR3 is TGCGCCAGCAGCTTGAGACTAGCGGGGATCCCTTCGGGCGAGCAGTACTTC.

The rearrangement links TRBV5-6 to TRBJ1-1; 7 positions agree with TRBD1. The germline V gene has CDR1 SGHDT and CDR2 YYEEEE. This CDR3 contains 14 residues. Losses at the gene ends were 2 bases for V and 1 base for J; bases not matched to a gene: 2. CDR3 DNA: TGTGCCAGCAGCTTTAACAGGGGGAACACTGAAGCTTTCTTT. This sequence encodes CASSFNRGNTEAFF.

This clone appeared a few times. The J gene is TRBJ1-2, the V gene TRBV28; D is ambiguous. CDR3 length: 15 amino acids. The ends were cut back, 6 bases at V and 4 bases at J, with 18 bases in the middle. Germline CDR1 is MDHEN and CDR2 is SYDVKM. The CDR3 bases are TGTGCCAGCAGGGAATCGGGCAGCAAGCCCTATGGCTACACCTTC. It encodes CASRESGSKPYGYTF.

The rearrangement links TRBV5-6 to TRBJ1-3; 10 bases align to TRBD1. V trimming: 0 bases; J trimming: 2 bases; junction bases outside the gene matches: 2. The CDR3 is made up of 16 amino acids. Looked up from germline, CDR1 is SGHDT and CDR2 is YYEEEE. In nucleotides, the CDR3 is TGTGCCAGCAGCTTGGCGGGACAGGGGCCTGGAAACACCATATATTTT. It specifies CASSLAGQGPGNTIYF.

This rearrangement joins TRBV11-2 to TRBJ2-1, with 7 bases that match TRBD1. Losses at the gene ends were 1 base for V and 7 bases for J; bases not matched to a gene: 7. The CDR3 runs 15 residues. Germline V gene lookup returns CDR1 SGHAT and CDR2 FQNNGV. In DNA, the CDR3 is TGTGCCAGCAGCTTAGGACAGGGAATCGAAAATGAGCAGTTCTTC. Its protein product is CASSLGQGIENEQFF.

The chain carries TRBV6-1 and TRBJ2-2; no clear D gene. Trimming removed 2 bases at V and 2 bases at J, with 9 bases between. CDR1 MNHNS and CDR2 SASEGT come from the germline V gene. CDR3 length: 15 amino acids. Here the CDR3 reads CASSERAVNTGELFF. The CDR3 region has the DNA TGTGCCAGCAGTGAAAGGGCAGTTAACACCGGGGAGCTGTTTTTT.

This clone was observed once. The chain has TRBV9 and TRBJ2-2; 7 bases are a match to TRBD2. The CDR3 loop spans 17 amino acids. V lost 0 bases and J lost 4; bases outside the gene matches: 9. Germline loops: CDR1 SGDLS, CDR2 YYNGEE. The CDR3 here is CASSVDWSSGGTGELFF. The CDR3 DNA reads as TGTGCCAGCAGCGTAGACTGGTCTAGCGGAGGCACCGGGGAGCTGTTTTTT.

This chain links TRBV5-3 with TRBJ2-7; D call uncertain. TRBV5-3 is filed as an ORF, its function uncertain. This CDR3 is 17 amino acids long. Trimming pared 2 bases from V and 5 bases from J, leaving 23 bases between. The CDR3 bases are TGTGCCAGAAGCTTTGTGAGCGTTCTAGACCTCCACCACGAGCAGTACTTC. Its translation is CARSFVSVLDLHHEQYF.

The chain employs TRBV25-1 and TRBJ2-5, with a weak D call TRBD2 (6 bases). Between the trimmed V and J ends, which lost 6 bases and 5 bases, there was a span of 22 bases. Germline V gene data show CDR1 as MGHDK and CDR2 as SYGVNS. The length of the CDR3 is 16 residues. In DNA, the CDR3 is TGTGCCAGCAGGGTGACTAGTGAAGGGGCTTGGGAGACCCAGTACTTC. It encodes CASRVTSEGAWETQYF.

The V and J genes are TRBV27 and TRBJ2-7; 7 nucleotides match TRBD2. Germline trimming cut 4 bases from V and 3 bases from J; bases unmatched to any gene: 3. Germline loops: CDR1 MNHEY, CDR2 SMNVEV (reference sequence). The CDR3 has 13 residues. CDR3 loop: CASSWGRDYEQYF. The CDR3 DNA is TGTGCCAGCAGTTGGGGGAGGGACTACGAGCAGTACTTC.

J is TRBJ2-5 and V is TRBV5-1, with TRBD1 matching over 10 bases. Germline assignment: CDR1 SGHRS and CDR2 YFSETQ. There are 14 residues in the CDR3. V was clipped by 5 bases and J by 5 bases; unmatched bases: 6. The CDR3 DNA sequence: TGCGCCAGCAGTCGCGACAGGGGGCTGGAGACCCAGTACTTC. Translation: CASSRDRGLETQYF.

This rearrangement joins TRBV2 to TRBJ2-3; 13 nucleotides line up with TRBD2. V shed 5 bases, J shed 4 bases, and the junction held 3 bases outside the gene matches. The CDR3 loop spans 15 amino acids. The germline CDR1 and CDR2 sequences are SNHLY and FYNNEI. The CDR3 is CASSRTSGSSDTQYF. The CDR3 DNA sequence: TGTGCCAGCAGTCGGACTAGCGGGAGTTCAGATACGCAGTATTTT.

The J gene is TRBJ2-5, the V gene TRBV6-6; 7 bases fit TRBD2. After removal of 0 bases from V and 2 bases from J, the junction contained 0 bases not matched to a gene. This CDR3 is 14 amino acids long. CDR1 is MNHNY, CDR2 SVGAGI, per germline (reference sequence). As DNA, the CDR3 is TGTGCCAGCAGTTACTCGGGAGGGCAAGAGACCCAGTACTTC. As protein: CASSYSGGQETQYF.

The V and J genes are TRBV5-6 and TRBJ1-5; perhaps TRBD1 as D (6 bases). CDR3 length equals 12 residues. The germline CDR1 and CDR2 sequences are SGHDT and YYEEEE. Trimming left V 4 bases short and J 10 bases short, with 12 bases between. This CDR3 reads CASSLQGGPQHF. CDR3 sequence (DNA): TGTGCCAGCAGCCTACAGGGAGGTCCCCAGCATTTT.

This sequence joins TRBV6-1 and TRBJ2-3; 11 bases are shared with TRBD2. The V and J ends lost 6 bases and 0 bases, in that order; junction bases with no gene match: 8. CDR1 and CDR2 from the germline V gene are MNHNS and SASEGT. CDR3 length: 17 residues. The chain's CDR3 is CASSERTSGPSTDTQYF. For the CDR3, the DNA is TGTGCCAGCAGCGAACGGACTAGCGGGCCTAGCACAGATACGCAGTATTTT.

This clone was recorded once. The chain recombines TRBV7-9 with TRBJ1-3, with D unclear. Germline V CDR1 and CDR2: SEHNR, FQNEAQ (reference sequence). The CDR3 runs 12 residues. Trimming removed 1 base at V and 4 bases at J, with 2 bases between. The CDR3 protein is CASSLVGNTIYF. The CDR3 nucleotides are TGTGCCAGCAGCTTAGTAGGAAACACCATATATTTT.

CDR3 nucleotides: TGTGCCAGCAACAGGGTTGGGCAGCCCCAGCATTTT. Residues: CASNRVGQPQHF. The rearrangement joins TRBV27 to TRBJ1-5; weak D call: TRBD1 (6 bases). CDR3 length equals 12 residues. With 7 bases removed from V and 7 bases from J, the gap between germline ends came to 11 bases. CDR1 is MNHEY, CDR2 SMNVEV, per germline (reference sequence).

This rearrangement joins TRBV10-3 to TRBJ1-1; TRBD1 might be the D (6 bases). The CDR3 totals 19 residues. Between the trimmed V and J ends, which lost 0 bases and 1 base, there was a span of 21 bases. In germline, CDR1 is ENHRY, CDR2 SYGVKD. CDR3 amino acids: CAISESRVGTSQTNTEAFF. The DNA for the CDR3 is TGTGCCATCAGTGAGTCTAGGGTCGGGACATCTCAAACGAACACTGAAGCTTTCTTT.

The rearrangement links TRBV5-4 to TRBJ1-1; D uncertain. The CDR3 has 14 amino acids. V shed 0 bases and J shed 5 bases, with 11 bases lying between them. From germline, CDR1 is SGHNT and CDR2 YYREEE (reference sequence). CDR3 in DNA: TGTGCCAGCAGCTTGGAGGACCGGTGGACTGAAGCTTTCTTT. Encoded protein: CASSLEDRWTEAFF.

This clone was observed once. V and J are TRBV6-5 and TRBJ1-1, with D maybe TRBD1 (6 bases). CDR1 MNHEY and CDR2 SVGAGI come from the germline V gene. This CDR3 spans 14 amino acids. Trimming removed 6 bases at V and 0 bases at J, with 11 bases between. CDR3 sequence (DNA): TGTGCCAGCAGACAGACAGGCATGAACACTGAAGCTTTCTTT. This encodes CASRQTGMNTEAFF.

The CDR3 coding sequence is TGTGCCAGCAGTGAAGGGGGCCCCAACTACGAGCAGTACTTC. Its protein is CASSEGGPNYEQYF. The rearrangement uses TRBV6-1 and TRBJ2-7; maybe TRBD1 (5 bases). V lost 1 base and J lost 3, with 10 bases in between. Per the germline V gene, CDR1 is MNHNS and CDR2 is SASEGT. CDR3 length equals 14 residues.

In nucleotides, the CDR3 is TGTGCCAGCAGTTCTCCGGGACTAGCGGGAGGCAGCTCCTACAATGAGCAGTTCTTC. Its translation is CASSSPGLAGGSSYNEQFF. The chain has TRBV28 and TRBJ2-1; 15 bases fit TRBD2. The V gene end was trimmed by 4 bases and the J gene end by 0 bases; junction bases not matched to a gene: 7. Per germline, CDR1 MDHEN and CDR2 SYDVKM. This CDR3 is 19 amino acids long.

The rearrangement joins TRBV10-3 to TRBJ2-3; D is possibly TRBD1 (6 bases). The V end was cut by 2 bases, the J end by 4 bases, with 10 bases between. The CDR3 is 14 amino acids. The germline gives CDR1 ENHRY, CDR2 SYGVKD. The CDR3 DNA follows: TGTGCCATCAGTGAGAACACAGGGCCAGATACGCAGTATTTT. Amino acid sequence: CAISENTGPDTQYF.

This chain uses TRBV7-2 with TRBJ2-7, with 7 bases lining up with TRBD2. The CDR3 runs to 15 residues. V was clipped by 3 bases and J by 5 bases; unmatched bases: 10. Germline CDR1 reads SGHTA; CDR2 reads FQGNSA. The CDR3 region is CASSFRDYPFDEQYF. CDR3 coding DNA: TGTGCCAGCAGCTTCCGGGACTACCCTTTTGACGAGCAGTACTTC. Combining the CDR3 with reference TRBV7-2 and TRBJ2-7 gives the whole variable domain GAGVSQSPSNKVTEKGKDVELRCDPISGHTALYWYRQSLGQGLEFLIYFQGNSAPDKSGLPSDRFSAERTGGSVSTLTIQRTQQEDSAVYLCASSFRDYPFDEQYFGPGTRLTVT.

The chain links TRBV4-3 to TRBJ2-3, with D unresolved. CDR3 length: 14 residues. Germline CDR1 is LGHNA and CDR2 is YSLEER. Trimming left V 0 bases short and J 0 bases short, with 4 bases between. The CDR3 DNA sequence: TGCGCCAGCAGCCAAGATATTAGCACAGATACGCAGTATTTT. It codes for CASSQDISTDTQYF.

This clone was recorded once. The CDR3 is CASSEALHASGRDRSYEQYF. The CDR3, as DNA: TGTGCCAGCAGTGAAGCGCTTCACGCTAGCGGGAGAGATCGTAGCTACGAGCAGTACTTC. The J gene is TRBJ2-7, the V gene TRBV2; 10 bases map to TRBD2. Trimming took 0 bases from V and 3 from J; bases not matched to a gene: 17. The CDR3 loop spans 20 amino acids. Germline-derived CDR1 and CDR2 are SNHLY and FYNNEI.

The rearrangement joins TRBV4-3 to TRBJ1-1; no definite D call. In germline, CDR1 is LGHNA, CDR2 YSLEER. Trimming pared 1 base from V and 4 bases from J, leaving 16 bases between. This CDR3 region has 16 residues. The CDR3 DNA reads TGCGCCAGCAGCCAAGGGTGGGTGCAGGCGGCCACTGAAGCTTTCTTT. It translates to CASSQGWVQAATEAFF.

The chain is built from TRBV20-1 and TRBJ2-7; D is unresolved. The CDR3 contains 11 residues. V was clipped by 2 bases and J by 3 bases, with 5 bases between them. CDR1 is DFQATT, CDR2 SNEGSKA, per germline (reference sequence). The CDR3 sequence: CSARSDYEQYF. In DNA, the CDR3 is TGCAGTGCTAGATCGGACTACGAGCAGTACTTC.

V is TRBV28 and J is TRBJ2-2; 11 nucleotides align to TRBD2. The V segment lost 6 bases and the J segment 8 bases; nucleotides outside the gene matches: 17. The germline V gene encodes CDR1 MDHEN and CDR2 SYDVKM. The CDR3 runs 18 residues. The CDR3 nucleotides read TGTGCCAGCAGCGCCTCGGGACAGGGACTAGCGGTGTCGGGGGAGCTGTTTTTT. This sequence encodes CASSASGQGLAVSGELFF.

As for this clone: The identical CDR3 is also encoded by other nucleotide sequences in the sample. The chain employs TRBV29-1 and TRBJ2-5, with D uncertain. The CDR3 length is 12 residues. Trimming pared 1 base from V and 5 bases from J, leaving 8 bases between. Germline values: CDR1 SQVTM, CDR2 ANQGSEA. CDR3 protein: CSVEVQAETQYF. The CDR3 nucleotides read TGCAGCGTTGAAGTCCAAGCCGAGACCCAGTACTTC.